A selection of T cell receptor beta chains follows, all from one sample in a study of response to subunit inactivated influenza vaccine. TCRdb itself ran the RT-PCR reads through MiXCR, one entry per CDR3 protein. The sample carries 500,000 to 600,000 distinct CDR3 sequences, approximately 7.6% recorded once. Sequencing was performed on PBMCs from blood, taken approximately 25 months after vaccination. The origin of the receptors is a man between 50 and 70 years old who received an inactivated influenza vaccine. CDR3s include the opening cysteine and the closing phenylalanine or tryptophan. A D gene is named only where the DNA matches it firmly. Size tells how often a clone was seen (once, few, many) or the class of an expanded clone, and some rows leave it out.

.	TRBV20-1	TRBJ2-7	.	TGCAGTGCTCGCTCTAGGACGTCATCCGACGAGCAGTACTTC	CSARSRTSSDEQYF
.	TRBV7-2	TRBJ2-2	few	TGTGCCAGCAGCCTCGAGGGGGGGAAAGTCACCGGGGAGCTGTTTTTT	CASSLEGGKVTGELFF
TRBD1	TRBV5-6	TRBJ2-7	.	TGTGCCAGCAGCACCTGGGACAGGGCGAACTACGAGCAGTACTTC	CASSTWDRANYEQYF
.	TRBV10-3	TRBJ1-2	.	TGTGCCATCAGTGAGATCGCGCAGGGTGACGACTATGGCTACACCTTC	CAISEIAQGDDYGYTF
TRBD1	TRBV5-1	TRBJ1-2	many	TGCGCCAGCAGCTCCATGACAGGGATTGGGTCGGGCTACACCTTC	CASSSMTGIGSGYTF
TRBD1	TRBV5-1	TRBJ2-2	few	TGCGCCAGCAGCATGAGGACAGGGGGAAACACCGGGGAGCTGTTTTTT	CASSMRTGGNTGELFF
.	TRBV20-1	TRBJ1-2	few	TGCAGTGCTAGACCCACCATAGGGCTCAAGAGCTACACCTTC	CSARPTIGLKSYTF
.	TRBV5-5	TRBJ1-1	few	TGTGCCAGCAGCCCGAGCCCACACACAGGGAGGACTGAAGCTTTCTTT	CASSPSPHTGRTEAFF
TRBD1	TRBV27	TRBJ2-7	many	TGTGCCAGCAGTAAGCACGGAGGGACAGGGTCCGAGCAGTACTTC	CASSKHGGTGSEQYF
.	TRBV20-1	TRBJ2-7	.	TGCAGTGCTACCCCCGGGGGCAGACCCTACGAGCAGTACTTC	CSATPGGRPYEQYF
TRBD2	TRBV12-3/TRBV12-4	TRBJ2-5	many	TGTGCCAGCAGTTTTCGCGGGGGCCAAGAGACCCAGTACTTC	CASSFRGGQETQYF
.	TRBV5-1	TRBJ2-1	.	TGCGCCAGCAGCTTTTCATGGCTAGCAGACAATGAGCAGTTCTTC	CASSFSWLADNEQFF
TRBD1	TRBV11-2	TRBJ2-7	few	TGTGCCACCATATTACTTACAGGGGGCGAGCAGTACTTC	CATILLTGGEQYF
.	TRBV7-2	TRBJ1-2	few	TGTGCCAGCAGCCGCGGGGGGCCCGGCTCTAACTATGGCTACACCTTC	CASSRGGPGSNYGYTF
.	TRBV7-9	TRBJ2-1	few	TGTGCCAGCAGCTTAAGGGCGGGGGACAGCTCCTACAATGAGCAGTTCTTC	CASSLRAGDSSYNEQFF
TRBD2	TRBV3-1	TRBJ2-1	.	TGTGCCAGCAGCCAAGACACTAGCGGGAGGGCCATCTACAATGAGCAGTTCTTC	CASSQDTSGRAIYNEQFF
.	TRBV20-1	TRBJ2-1	few	TGCAGTGGAAGGGCGGGGGCAGGCTCCTACAATGAGCAGTTCTTC	CSGRAGAGSYNEQFF